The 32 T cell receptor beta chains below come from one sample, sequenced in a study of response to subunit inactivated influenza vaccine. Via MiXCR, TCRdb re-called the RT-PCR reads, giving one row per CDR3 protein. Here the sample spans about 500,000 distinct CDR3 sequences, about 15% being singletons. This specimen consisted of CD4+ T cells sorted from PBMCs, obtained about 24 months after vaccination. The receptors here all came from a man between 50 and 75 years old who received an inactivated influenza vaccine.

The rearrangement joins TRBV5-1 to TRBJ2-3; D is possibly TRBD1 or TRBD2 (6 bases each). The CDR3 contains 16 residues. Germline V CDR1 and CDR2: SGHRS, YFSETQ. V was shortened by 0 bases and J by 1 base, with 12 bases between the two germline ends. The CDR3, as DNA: TGCGCCAGCAGCTTGGCCGGGGGCGGAGGCACAGATACGCAGTATTTT. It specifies CASSLAGGGGTDTQYF.

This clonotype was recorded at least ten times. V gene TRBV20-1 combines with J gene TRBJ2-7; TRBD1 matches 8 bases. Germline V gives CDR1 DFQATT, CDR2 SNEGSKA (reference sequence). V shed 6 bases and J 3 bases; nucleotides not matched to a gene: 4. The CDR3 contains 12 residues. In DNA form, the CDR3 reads TGCAGTGCAGGACAGGGACGCTACGAGCAGTACTTC. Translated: CSAGQGRYEQYF.

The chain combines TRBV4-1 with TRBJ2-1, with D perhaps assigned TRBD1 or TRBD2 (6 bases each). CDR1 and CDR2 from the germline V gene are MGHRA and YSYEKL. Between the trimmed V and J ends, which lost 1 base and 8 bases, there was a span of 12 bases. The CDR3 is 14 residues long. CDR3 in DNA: TGCGCCAGCAGCCAAGGGAGGGGGTTCGATGAGCAGTTCTTC. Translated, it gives CASSQGRGFDEQFF.

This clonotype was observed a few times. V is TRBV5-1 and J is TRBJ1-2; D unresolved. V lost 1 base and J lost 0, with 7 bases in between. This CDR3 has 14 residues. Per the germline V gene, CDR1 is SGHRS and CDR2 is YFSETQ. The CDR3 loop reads CASSLTVSNYGYTF. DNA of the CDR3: TGCGCCAGCAGCTTGACAGTTTCTAACTATGGCTACACCTTC.

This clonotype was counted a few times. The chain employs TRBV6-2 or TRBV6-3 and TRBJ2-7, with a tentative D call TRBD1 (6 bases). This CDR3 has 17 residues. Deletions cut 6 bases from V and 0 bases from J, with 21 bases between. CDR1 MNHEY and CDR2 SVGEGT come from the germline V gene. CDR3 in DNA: TGTGCCAGCAGCCGCCTGGACCAGGGGTCTCTCTCCTACGAGCAGTACTTC. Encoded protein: CASSRLDQGSLSYEQYF.

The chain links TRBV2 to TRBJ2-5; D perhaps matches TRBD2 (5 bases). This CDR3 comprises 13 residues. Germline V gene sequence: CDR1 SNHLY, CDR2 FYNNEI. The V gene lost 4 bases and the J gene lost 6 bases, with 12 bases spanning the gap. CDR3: CASSGDYSQTQYF. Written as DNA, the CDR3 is TGTGCCAGCAGTGGAGACTACTCACAGACCCAGTACTTC. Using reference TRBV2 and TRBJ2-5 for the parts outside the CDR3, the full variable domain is EPEVTQTPSHQVTQMGQEVILRCVPISNHLYFYWYRQILGQKVEFLVSFYNNEISEKSEIFDDQFSVERPDGSNFTLKIRSTKLEDSAMYFCASSGDYSQTQYFGPGTRLLVL.

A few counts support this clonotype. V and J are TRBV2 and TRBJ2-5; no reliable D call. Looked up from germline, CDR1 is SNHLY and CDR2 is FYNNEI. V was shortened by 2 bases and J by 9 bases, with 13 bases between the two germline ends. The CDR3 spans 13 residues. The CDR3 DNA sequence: TGTGCCAGCAGTGAAATTCCCTCTCAGGCCCAGTACTTC. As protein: CASSEIPSQAQYF.

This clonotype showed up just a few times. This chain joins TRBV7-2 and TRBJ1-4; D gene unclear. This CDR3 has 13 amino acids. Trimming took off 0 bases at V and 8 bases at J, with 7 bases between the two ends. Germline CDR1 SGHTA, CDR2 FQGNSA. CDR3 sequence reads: CASSLAEREKLFF. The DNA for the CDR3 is TGTGCCAGCAGCTTAGCTGAGAGGGAAAAACTGTTTTTT.

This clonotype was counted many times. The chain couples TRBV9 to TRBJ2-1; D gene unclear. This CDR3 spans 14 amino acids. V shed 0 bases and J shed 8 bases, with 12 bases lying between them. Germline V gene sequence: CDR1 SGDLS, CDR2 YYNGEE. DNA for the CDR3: TGTGCCAGCAGCGTAGGATACGTAGGCGATGAGCAGTTCTTC. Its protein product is CASSVGYVGDEQFF.

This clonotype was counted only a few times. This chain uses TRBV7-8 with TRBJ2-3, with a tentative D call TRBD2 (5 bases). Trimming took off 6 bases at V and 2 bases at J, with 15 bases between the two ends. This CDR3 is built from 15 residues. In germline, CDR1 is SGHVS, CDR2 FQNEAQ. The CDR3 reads CASSQIVAYTDTQYF. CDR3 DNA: TGTGCCAGCAGTCAAATAGTAGCGTACACAGATACGCAGTATTTT.

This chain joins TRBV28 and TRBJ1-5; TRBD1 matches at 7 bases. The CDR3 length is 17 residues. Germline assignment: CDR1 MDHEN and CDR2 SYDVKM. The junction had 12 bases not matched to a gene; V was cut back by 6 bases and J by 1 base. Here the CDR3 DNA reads TGTGCCAGCAGGTTCAGGGGGTACGGGGCGAGCAATCAGCCCCAGCATTTT. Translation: CASRFRGYGASNQPQHF.

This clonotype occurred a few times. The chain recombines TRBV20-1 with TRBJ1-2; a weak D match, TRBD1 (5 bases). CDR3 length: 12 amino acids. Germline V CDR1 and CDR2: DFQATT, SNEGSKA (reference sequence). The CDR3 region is CSFVQGAYGYTF. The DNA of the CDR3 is TGCAGCTTTGTCCAGGGCGCCTATGGCTACACCTTC.

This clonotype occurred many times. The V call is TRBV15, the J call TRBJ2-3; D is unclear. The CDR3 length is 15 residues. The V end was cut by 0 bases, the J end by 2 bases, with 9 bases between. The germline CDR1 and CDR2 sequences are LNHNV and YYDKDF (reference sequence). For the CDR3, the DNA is TGTGCCACCAGCAGAGATGCGATAGACACAGATACGCAGTATTTT. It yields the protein CATSRDAIDTDTQYF.

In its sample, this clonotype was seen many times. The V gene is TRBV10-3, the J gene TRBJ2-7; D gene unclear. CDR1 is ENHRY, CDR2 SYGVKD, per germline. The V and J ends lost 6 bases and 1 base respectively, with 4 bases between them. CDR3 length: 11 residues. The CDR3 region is CAIRDSYEQYF. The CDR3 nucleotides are TGTGCCATCAGGGATTCCTACGAGCAGTACTTC.

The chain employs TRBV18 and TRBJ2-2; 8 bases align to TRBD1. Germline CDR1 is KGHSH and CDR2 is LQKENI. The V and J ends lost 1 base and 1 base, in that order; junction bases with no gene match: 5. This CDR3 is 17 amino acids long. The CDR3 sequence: CASSPQQGGQNTGELFF. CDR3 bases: TGTGCCAGCTCACCACAACAGGGGGGACAGAACACCGGGGAGCTGTTTTTT.

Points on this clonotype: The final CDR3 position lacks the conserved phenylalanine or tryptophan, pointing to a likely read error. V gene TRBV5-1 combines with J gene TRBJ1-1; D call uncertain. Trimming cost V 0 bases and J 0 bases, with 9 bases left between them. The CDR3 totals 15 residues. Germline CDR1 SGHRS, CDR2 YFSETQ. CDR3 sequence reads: CASSLGRAVNTEAFL. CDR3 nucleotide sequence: TGCGCCAGCAGCTTGGGTCGTGCGGTGAACACTGAAGCTTTCCTT.

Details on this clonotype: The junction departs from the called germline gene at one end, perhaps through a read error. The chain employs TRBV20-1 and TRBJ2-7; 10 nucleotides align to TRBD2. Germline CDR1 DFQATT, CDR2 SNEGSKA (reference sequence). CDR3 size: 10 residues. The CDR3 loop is CSAVTSGQSF. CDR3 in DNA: TGCAGTGCTGTGACTAGCGGGCAATCCTTC.

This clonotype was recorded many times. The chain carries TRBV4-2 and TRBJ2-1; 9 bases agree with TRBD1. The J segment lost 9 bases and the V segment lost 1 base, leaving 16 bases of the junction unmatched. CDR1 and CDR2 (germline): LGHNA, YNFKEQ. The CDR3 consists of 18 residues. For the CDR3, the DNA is TGTGCCAGCAGCCAAGCCCCCATGAACAGGGGGCCCTTCGGTGAGCAGTTCTTC. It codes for CASSQAPMNRGPFGEQFF.

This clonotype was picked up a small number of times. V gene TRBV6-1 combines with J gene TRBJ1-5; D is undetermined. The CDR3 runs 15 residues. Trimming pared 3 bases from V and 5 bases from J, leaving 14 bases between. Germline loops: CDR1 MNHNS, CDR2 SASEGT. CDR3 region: CASSDQGMGDQPQHF. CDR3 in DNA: TGTGCCAGCAGTGATCAAGGGATGGGCGATCAGCCCCAGCATTTT.

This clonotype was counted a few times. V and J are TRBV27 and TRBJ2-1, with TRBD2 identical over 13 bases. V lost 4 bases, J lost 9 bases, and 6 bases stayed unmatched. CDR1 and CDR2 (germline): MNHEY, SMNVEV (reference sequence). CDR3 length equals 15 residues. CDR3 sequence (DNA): TGTGCCAGCAGTTGGACTAGCGGGAGTTTAGGTGAGCAGTTCTTC. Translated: CASSWTSGSLGEQFF.

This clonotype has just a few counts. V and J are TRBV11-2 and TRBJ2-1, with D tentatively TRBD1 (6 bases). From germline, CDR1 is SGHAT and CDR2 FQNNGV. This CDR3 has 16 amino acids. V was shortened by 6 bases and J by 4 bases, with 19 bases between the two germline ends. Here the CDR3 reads CASRVAGVKLYNEQFF. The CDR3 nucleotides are TGTGCCAGCAGGGTGGCAGGGGTGAAATTATACAATGAGCAGTTCTTC.

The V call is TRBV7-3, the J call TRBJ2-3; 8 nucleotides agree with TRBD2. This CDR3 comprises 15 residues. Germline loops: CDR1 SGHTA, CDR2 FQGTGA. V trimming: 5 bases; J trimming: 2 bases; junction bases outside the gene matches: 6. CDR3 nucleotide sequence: TGTGCCAGCAGCCTTATAGCGGGACCCACAGATACGCAGTATTTT. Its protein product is CASSLIAGPTDTQYF.

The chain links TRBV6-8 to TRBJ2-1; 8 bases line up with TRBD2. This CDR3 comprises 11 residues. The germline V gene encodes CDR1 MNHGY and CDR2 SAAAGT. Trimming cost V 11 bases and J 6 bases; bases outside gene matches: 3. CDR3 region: CAGLASNEQFF. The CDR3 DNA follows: TGTGCCGGACTAGCTTCCAATGAGCAGTTCTTC.

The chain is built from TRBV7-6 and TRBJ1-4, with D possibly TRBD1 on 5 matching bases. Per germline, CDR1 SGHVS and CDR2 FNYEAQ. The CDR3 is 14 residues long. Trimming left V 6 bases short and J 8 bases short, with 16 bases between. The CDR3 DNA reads TGTGCCAGCAGTACTACGACAGCCTCGGAAAAACTGTTTTTT. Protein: CASSTTTASEKLFF.

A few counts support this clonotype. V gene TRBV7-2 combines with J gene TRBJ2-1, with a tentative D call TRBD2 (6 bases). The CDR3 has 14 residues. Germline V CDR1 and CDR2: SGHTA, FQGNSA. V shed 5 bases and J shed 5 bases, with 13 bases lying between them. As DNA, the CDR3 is TGTGCCAGCAGCCAGAAACGGGAGAACAATGAGCAGTTCTTC. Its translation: CASSQKRENNEQFF.

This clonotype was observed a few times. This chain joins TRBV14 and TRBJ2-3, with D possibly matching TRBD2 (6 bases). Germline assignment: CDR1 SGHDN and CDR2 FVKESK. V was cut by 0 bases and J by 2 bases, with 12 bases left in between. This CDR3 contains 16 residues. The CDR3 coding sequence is TGTGCCAGCAGCCAAGACGGGCGGGGCTACACAGATACGCAGTATTTT. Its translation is CASSQDGRGYTDTQYF.

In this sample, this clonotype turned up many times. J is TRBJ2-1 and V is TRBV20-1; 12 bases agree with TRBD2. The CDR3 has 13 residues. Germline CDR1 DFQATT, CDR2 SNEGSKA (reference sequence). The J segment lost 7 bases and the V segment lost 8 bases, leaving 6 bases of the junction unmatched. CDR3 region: CSILAGGRNEQFF. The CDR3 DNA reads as TGCAGTATTCTAGCGGGAGGGCGTAATGAGCAGTTCTTC.

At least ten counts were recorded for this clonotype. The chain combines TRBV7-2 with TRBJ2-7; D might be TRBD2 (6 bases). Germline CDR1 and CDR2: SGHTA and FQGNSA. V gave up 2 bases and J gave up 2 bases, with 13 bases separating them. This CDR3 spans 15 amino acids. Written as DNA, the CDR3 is TGTGCCAGCAGCTTATACGGGAGAGGGGCCTACGAGCAGTACTTC. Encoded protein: CASSLYGRGAYEQYF.

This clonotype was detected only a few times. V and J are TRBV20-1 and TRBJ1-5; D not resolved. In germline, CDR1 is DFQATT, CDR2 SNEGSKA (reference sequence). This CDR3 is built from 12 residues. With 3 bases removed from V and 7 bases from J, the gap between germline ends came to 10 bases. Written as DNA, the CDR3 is TGCAGTGCTAGGGTTACACGGCAGCCCCAGCATTTT. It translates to CSARVTRQPQHF.

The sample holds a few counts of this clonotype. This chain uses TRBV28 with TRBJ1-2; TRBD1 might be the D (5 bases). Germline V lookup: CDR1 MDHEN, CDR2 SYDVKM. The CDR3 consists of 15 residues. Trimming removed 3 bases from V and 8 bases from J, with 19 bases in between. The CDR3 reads CASSLSGARLKGYTF. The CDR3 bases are TGTGCCAGCAGTTTGAGTGGGGCGCGGTTGAAGGGCTACACCTTC.

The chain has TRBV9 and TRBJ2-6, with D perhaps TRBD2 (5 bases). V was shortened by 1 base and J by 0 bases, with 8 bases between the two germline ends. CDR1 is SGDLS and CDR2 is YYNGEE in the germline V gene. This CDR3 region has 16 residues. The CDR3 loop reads CASSVWGDSGANVLTF. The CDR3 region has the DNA TGTGCCAGCAGCGTATGGGGAGACTCTGGGGCCAACGTCCTGACTTTC.

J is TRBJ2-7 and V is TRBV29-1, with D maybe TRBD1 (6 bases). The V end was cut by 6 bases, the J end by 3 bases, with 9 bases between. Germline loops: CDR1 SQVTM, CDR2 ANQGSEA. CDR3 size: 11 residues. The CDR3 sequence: CSVGQFYEQYF. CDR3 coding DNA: TGCAGCGTAGGACAGTTCTACGAGCAGTACTTC.